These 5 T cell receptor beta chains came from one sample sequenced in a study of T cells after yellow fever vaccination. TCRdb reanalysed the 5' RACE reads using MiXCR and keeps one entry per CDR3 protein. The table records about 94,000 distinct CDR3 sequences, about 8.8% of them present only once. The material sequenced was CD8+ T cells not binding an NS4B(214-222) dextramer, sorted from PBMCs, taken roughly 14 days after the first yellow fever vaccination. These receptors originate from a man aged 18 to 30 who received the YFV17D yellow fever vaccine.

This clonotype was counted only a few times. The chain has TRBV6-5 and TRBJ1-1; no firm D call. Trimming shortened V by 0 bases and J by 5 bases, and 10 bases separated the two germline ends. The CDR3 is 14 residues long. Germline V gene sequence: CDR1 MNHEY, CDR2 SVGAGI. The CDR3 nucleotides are TGTGCCAGCAGTTACTCTGACCGTGTTACTGAAGCTTTCTTT. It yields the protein CASSYSDRVTEAFF.

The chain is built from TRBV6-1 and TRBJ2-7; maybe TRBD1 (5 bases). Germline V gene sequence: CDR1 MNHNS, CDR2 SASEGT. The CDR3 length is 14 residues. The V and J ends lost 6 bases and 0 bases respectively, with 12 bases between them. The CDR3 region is CASSLRVLSYEQYF. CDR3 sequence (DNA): TGTGCCAGCAGCCTCAGGGTGCTCTCCTACGAGCAGTACTTC.

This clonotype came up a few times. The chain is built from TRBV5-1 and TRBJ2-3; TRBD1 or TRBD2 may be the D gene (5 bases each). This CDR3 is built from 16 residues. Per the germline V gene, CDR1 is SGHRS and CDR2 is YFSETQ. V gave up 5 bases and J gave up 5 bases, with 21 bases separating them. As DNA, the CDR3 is TGCGCCAGCAGGGAACCGGGACCCCCTTCGCTAGATACGCAGTATTTT. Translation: CASREPGPPSLDTQYF.

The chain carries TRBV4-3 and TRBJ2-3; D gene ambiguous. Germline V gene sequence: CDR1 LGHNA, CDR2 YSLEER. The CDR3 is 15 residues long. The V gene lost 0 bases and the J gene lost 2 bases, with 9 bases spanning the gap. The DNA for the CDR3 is TGCGCCAGCAGCCAAGAAAGGTACCCCACAGATACGCAGTATTTT. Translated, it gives CASSQERYPTDTQYF.

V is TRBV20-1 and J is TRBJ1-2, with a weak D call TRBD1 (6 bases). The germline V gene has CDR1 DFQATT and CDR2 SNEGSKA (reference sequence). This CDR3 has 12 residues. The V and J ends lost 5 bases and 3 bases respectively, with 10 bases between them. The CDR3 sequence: CSAYGGHYGYTF. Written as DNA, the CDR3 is TGCAGTGCTTACGGGGGGCACTATGGCTACACCTTC.